This paragraph covers one TCR beta chain sequence. Its target antigen remains unknown. Per-base qualities were not stored, and no clone one base away is much larger. The source of the sample is a study of T cell responses to AZD1222 COVID-19 vaccine (dated by TCRdb to about 2021). Turning to the overall study: AZD1222 recipients given second doses at about 4 weeks or at about 12 weeks were pooled, since spike-specific TCR depth and breadth were not found to differ between the two schedules. A total of approximately 250 trial participants underwent TCR sequencing, of whom roughly 210 had received two doses of AZD1222 and around 25 had received two doses of the MenACWY control vaccine. Trial participants were enrolled by age into 18-55, 56-69 and 70-plus year subgroups, with around 150, 28 and 57 TCR-sequenced participants respectively. Study-wide findings and limitations: Conclusions about previously exposed vaccinees are limited because only five to seven AZD1222 recipients were SARS-CoV-2 seropositive at baseline. Vaccine-associated CD4 TCRs spanned the whole spike protein, with dominant responses in regions 160-218 and 743-854. Nearly half of unique spike-specific TCRs reportedly recognized epitopes outside regions mutated in the B.1.351 and B.1.1.7 variants. After two AZD1222 doses, spike-specific TCR breadth and depth were significantly higher than at day 0 and than in MenACWY recipients. The 56-69-year group was small, and its depth increase did not reach significance, likely because of low power. Because no day 14 peak-response samples were available, the repertoires could be characterized only after the peak T cell response. Most participants were white British and females outnumbered males, and the authors suggested that clonal diversity may have been underestimated.

The CDR3 regions of human TCRbeta chains were analyzed by immunosequencing. For the original study's pipeline: TCRs in the repertoires were compared against a reference library of SARS-CoV-2-specific TCRs that had been generated with the MIRA antigen-specificity platform. Breadth meant the fraction of unique TCRs that were SARS-CoV-2-associated, whereas depth meant the fraction of total T cells that were SARS-CoV-2-associated. Using the MIRA data, each spike-specific TCR was mapped to the spike region that the TCR reacts to and placed in a CD4 or CD8 class. Log10-transformed breadth and depth values were compared by one-way ANOVA with Sidak's multiple comparisons tests. TCRdb retrieved this table from immuneACCESS and kept in-frame rearrangements only. Not all clones are present; in checked studies, unresolved V genes account for under half, and no reason is known for the remainder. D and trimming come from the DNA, and the V and J calls and clone size come from that table. The sample table shows tens of thousands of clones, and about 88% are seen once. The ten largest clones represent roughly a sixth of the sample.

The germline V gene encodes CDR1 SGHAT and CDR2 FQNNGV. The junction shows trimming of 2 bases on V and 6 bases on J, plus 16 bases between the germline ends. Including the terminal cysteine and phenylalanine, the CDR3 comprises 15 residues. The sequence is cut down to CDR3 DNA, 45 bases in frame from base 1. The time point label for this specimen denotes: baseline before first vaccination. The vaccinee samples were drawn from two UK trials, COV001 and COV002, one of which was a single-blind randomized controlled phase 2/3 trial testing AZD1222 (ChAdOx1 nCoV-19) in healthy adults. For TCRbeta chain sequencing, PBMC samples from trial participants were taken at day 0 and at day 28 after the second dose.

The material sequenced was peripheral blood, taken on day 0 of AZD1222 vaccination. The sequence was collected from an adult in good health. The rearranged segments are TRBV11-2 and TRBJ1-1; TRBD1 could be the D gene, as 5 bases match. The CDR3 protein sequence reads: CASSLRGGRGSEAFF. At the DNA level, the sequence is TGTGCCAGCAGCTTACGGGGGGGACGGGGCTCTGAAGCTTTCTTT.